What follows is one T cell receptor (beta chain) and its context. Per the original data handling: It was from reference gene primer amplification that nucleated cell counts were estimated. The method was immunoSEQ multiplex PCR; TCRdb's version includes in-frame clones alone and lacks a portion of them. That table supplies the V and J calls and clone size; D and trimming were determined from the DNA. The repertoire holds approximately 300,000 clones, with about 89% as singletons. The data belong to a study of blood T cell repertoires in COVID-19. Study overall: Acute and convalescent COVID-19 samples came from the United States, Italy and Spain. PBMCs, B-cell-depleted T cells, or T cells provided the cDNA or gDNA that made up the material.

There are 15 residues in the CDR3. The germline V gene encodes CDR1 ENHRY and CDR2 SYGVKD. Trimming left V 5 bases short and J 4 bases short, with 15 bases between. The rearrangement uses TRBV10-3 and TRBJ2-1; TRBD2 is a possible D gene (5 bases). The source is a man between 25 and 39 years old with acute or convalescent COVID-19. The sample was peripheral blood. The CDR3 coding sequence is TGTGCCATCAGTATCCTAGCAGCGTCTTACAATGAGCAGTTCTTC. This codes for CAISILAASYNEQFF.